This T cell receptor (beta chain) is drawn from a study of post-analysis software for immune sequencing data. Study in general: The patients showed relapsing-remitting, secondary progressive and progressive-relapsing multiple sclerosis courses.

Study-wide points: Five TRBV segments, TRBV5-6, TRBV5-1 and TRBV20-1 among them, were found more frequent in patients than controls. With F measure, samples from one preparation batch clustered together strongly.

This clonotype was recorded a few times. No antigen is known for it. Looked up from germline, CDR1 is SNHLY and CDR2 is FYNNEI. The J segment lost 2 bases and the V segment lost 6 bases, leaving 4 bases of the junction unmatched. There are 14 residues in the CDR3. Unique molecular identifiers featured in each of the TCR beta cDNA libraries. TCRdb reprocessed the PCR reads via MiXCR and lists one record per CDR3 protein. The sample includes about 820,000 distinct CDR3 sequences, around 50% seen only once; the top ten take approximately 4.3%. The rearrangement joins TRBV2 to TRBJ1-2; 9 bases agree with TRBD1. Sample: blood. This clonotype was obtained from a girl between 5 and 17 years old with multiple sclerosis. CDR3 sequence (DNA): TGTGCCAGCAGGGTGACAGGGGGAAACTATGGCTACACCTTC. As protein: CASRVTGGNYGYTF.